A selection of T cell receptor beta chains follows, all from one sample in a study of chemoradiotherapy in HPV16-positive cancers. Assay used: immunoSEQ multiplex PCR; TCRdb lists only in-frame clones, some missing. The data show tens of thousands of clones, around four fifths seen once. The specimen comprised blood, sampled from a patient who underwent chemoradiotherapy. These receptors all come from a human donor with HPV-associated anogenital cancer. CDR3s include the opening cysteine and the closing phenylalanine or tryptophan. A D gene is named only where the DNA matches it firmly. Size is omitted from some rows. Given values are once, few, many or a class for expanded clones.

clone_size j_call v_call d_call cdr3_nt cdr3_aa
NA TRBJ2-3 TRBV19 TRBD2 TGTGCCAGTAGTATTCCTAGCGGGGGGGTAGATACGCAGTATTTT CASSIPSGGVDTQYF
NA TRBJ2-5 TRBV7-9 TRBD2 TGTGCCACCAGGGGTCTAGCGGGGGGATACGGAGAGACCCAGTACTTC CATRGLAGGYGETQYF
NA TRBJ1-1 TRBV6-1 NA TGTGCCAGCACGGGGGGGAGCACTGAAGCTTTCTTT CASTGGSTEAFF
NA TRBJ2-1 TRBV7-9 TRBD2 TGTGCCAGCAGCTTCCTTGGGTCTAGCGGGGGGCAAAATGAGCAGTTCTTC CASSFLGSSGGQNEQFF
NA TRBJ2-2 TRBV7-8 TRBD2 TGTGCCAGCAGCGCTCCGGGACTAGCGGGGGGCGGCTGGGCCGGGGAGCTGTTTTTT CASSAPGLAGGGWAGELFF
NA TRBJ1-4 TRBV6-5 NA TGTGCCAGCAGTTACCTTGCAACTAATGAAAAACTGTTTTTT CASSYLATNEKLFF
NA TRBJ1-1 TRBV29-1 NA TGCAGCGTTGAAGATGGGGGTCCTGAAGCTTTCTTT CSVEDGGPEAFF
NA TRBJ2-1 TRBV29-1 NA TGCAGCGTTGTCGGCGGCAGATACTACAATGAGCAGTTCTTC CSVVGGRYYNEQFF
NA TRBJ1-6 TRBV2 TRBD1 TGTGCCAGCAGGAATAGACAGGGGGCAGGATCACCCCTCCACTTT CASRNRQGAGSPLHF
once TRBJ2-7 TRBV7-2 NA TGTGCCAGCAGTTTCCTCGGGACGAGCGAGCAGTACTTC CASSFLGTSEQYF
NA TRBJ1-5 TRBV19 TRBD1 TGTGCCAGTAGTGTCCGGGACAGGGCCCATCAGCCCCAGCATTTT CASSVRDRAHQPQHF